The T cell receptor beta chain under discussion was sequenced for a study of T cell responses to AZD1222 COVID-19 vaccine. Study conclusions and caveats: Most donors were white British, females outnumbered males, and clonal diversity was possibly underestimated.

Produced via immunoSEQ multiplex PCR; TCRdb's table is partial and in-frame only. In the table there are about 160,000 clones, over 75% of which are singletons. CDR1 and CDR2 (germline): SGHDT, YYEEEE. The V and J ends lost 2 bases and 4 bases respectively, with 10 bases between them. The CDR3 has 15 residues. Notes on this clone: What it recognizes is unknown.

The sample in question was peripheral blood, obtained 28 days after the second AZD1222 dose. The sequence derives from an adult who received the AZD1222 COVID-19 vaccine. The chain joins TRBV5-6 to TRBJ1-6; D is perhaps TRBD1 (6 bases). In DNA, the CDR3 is TGTGCCAGCAGCTTAAACAGGGTTTATAATTCACCCCTCCACTTT. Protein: CASSLNRVYNSPLHF.